Listed here are 15 T cell receptor beta chains from one sample, sequenced in a study of blood T cell repertoires in COVID-19 (TCRdb year 2020). Receptor amplification or capture employed the immunoSEQ multiplex PCR assay. TCRdb took this table from immuneACCESS and kept in-frame rearrangements with V and J called. Such tables lack part of the clones; where checked against another copy, unresolved V genes explain under half of the gap, and the rest is unexplained. The sample table shows about 73,000 clones, and 80% to 85% are seen once. The ten largest make up under 30% of the sample. Sequencing was done on a sample of peripheral blood. Receptor source: a human donor in a cohort sampled during active COVID-19.

The gene calls are TRBV6-1 and TRBJ1-2; 10 bases map to TRBD1. With 5 bases clipped from V and 1 base from J, the junction kept 4 bases outside the gene matches. The CDR3 extends over 15 amino acids. The V gene's germline CDR1 is MNHNS and CDR2 SASEGT. CDR3 region: CASSWGDRGNYGYTF. The DNA of the CDR3 is TGTGCCAGCAGTTGGGGGGACAGGGGTAACTATGGCTACACCTTC.

This chain uses TRBV4-2 with TRBJ1-2; D is uncertain. CDR1 LGHNA and CDR2 YNFKEQ come from the germline V gene. The V and J ends lost 4 bases and 7 bases respectively, with 7 bases between them. The CDR3 has 11 amino acids. The CDR3 is CASSLNTGYTF. Here the CDR3 DNA reads TGTGCCAGCAGCCTCAACACTGGCTACACCTTC.

This chain uses TRBV19 with TRBJ2-1; D uncertain. Germline CDR1 LNHDA, CDR2 SQIVND (reference sequence). Trimming shortened V by 3 bases and J by 6 bases, and 6 bases separated the two germline ends. The CDR3 runs to 12 residues. The CDR3 spells CASSIGSNEQFF. The CDR3 DNA is TGTGCCAGTAGTATTGGCTCCAATGAGCAGTTCTTC.

This clone has more than one count but fewer than ten. CDR3: CASRDNQETQYF. CDR3 sequence (DNA): TGTGCCAGCCGGGACAACCAAGAGACCCAGTACTTC. This chain links TRBV11-2 with TRBJ2-5; a weak D match, TRBD1 (6 bases). The V gene's germline CDR1 is SGHAT and CDR2 FQNNGV. There are 12 residues in the CDR3. The V end lost 8 bases, the J end lost 0 bases, and 7 bases lay between the germline ends.

J is TRBJ2-5 and V is TRBV12-3 or TRBV12-4; the D is unclear. The length of the CDR3 is 12 residues. V lost 3 bases, J lost 5 bases, and 7 bases lay in between. The CDR3 DNA follows: TGTGCCAGCAGTTTCTCCCAGGAGACCCAGTACTTC. Protein: CASSFSQETQYF.

This clone was found a few times. The gene calls are TRBV6-5 and TRBJ2-3, with a tentative D call TRBD2 (6 bases). V was shortened by 6 bases and J by 6 bases, with 16 bases between the two germline ends. This CDR3 is 14 amino acids long. Per the germline V gene, CDR1 is MNHEY and CDR2 is SVGAGI. The CDR3 DNA follows: TGTGCCAGCAGCCCGGGACTCCTAGGGGATACGCAGTATTTT. It translates to CASSPGLLGDTQYF.

This clone was seen a single time. The chain carries TRBV4-1 and TRBJ2-7, with D tentatively TRBD1 (6 bases). V lost 0 bases, J lost 3 bases, and 15 bases lay in between. CDR3 length: 16 residues. CDR1 and CDR2 (germline): MGHRA, YSYEKL. The CDR3 reads CASSQDWGRGDYEQYF. The CDR3 nucleotides are TGCGCCAGCAGCCAAGATTGGGGCAGGGGAGACTACGAGCAGTACTTC.

The chain carries TRBV28 and TRBJ1-2; TRBD1 aligns across 7 bases. Trimming at V came to 3 bases and at J to 5 bases, leaving 15 bases not matched to a gene. The CDR3 is 17 amino acids. CDR1 and CDR2 from the germline V gene are MDHEN and SYDVKM. The chain's CDR3 is CASSFTGTALLGYGYTF. The CDR3 bases are TGTGCCAGCAGTTTTACGGGGACAGCCCTGTTGGGGTATGGCTACACCTTC.

The rearrangement links TRBV18 to TRBJ2-5; weak D call: TRBD1 (6 bases). V was pared by 3 bases and J by 2 bases, with 13 bases between. CDR1 and CDR2 (germline): KGHSH, LQKENI. CDR3 length equals 15 residues. The CDR3 region has the DNA TGTGCCAGCTCACCTCAGGGGACCCGGCAAGAGACCCAGTACTTC. Protein product: CASSPQGTRQETQYF.

The chain is built from TRBV10-1 and TRBJ2-7; maybe TRBD1 (5 bases). Trimming pared 0 bases from V and 0 bases from J, leaving 21 bases between. CDR1 is WNHNN and CDR2 is SYGVQD in the germline V gene (reference sequence). The CDR3 runs 19 residues. The CDR3 protein is CASSESRQNTTLSSYEQYF. As DNA, the CDR3 is TGCGCCAGCAGTGAGTCCCGACAGAACACTACCCTAAGCTCCTACGAGCAGTACTTC.

The J gene is TRBJ2-2, the V gene TRBV18; 7 bases match TRBD1. V trimming: 3 bases; J trimming: 6 bases; junction bases outside the gene matches: 4. The germline V gene encodes CDR1 KGHSH and CDR2 LQKENI. The CDR3 length is 14 residues. The CDR3 loop reads CASSPDRSAGELFF. CDR3 DNA sequence: TGTGCCAGCTCACCGGACAGGTCCGCCGGGGAGCTGTTTTTT.

V and J are TRBV5-5 and TRBJ2-7; 8 positions match TRBD1. Germline CDR1 reads SGHKS; CDR2 reads YYEKEE (reference sequence). Trimming removed 4 bases from V and 6 bases from J; junction bases left unmatched: 9. The CDR3 spans 14 residues. The CDR3 nucleotides are TGTGCCAGCAGCCCGGACAGGGATTCCCTCGAGCAGTACTTC. Translation gives CASSPDRDSLEQYF.

The chain uses TRBV24-1 and TRBJ1-2; 7 positions match TRBD1. The CDR3 contains 14 residues. Germline loops: CDR1 KGHDR, CDR2 SFDVKD. With V trimmed by 2 bases and J by 6 bases, 5 bases remained unmatched. The CDR3 loop reads CATSDSTGIDGYTF. The CDR3 coding sequence is TGTGCCACCAGTGATTCGACAGGGATAGATGGCTACACCTTC.

This clone was observed once. This chain joins TRBV3-1 (or the pseudogene TRBV3-2) and TRBJ2-5, with D tentatively TRBD2 (5 bases). The CDR3 extends over 13 amino acids. The germline gives CDR1 LGHDT, CDR2 YNNKEL (reference sequence). With 7 bases removed from V and 2 bases from J, the gap between germline ends came to 11 bases. DNA for the CDR3: TGTGCCAGCATTCCGGGGTCTCAAGAGACCCAGTACTTC. Translating gives CASIPGSQETQYF.

The rearrangement uses TRBV6-1 and TRBJ1-2, with unresolved D. V lost 3 bases and J 8 bases, leaving 10 bases between the germline ends. CDR1 is MNHNS and CDR2 is SASEGT in the germline V gene. This CDR3 is built from 12 residues. The CDR3 region has the DNA TGTGCCAGCAGTGAGGGTGGGCGAGGCTACACCTTC. Amino acids: CASSEGGRGYTF.